The 6 T cell receptor beta chains listed next were all sequenced from one sample in a study of identical twins. One entry per CDR3 protein results from TCRdb running MiXCR on the 5' RACE reads. In the table there are about 790,000 distinct CDR3 sequences, around a sixth of which are singletons. These records were also assigned to another study, of T cells expressing NK-cell markers.

Sequences were obtained from PBMCs. The receptors shown here come from a woman in her late teens or twenties in good health.

The chain employs TRBV3-1 and TRBJ2-1, with 8 bases that match TRBD1. Germline CDR1 is LGHDT and CDR2 is YNNKEL (reference sequence). CDR3 length: 16 residues. V gave up 2 bases and J gave up 8 bases; unmatched junction bases: 11. In nucleotides, the CDR3 is TGTGCCAGCAGCCAACAAGGACAGGGAAGTTTCTATGAGCAGTTCTTC. It codes for CASSQQGQGSFYEQFF.

The chain is built from TRBV7-3 and TRBJ2-7, with TRBD1 identical over 7 bases. Germline lookup yields CDR1 SGHTA and CDR2 FQGTGA. V trimming: 4 bases; J trimming: 0 bases; junction bases outside the gene matches: 6. The CDR3 covers 15 residues. The CDR3 sequence: CASSWDSPNSYEQYF. Here the CDR3 DNA reads TGTGCCAGCAGCTGGGACAGCCCTAACTCCTACGAGCAGTACTTC.

This clonotype was detected only a few times. V usage is TRBV4-3 and J usage is TRBJ1-6; the D gene is possibly TRBD1 (5 bases). This CDR3 contains 16 residues. Germline CDR1 and CDR2: LGHNA and YSLEER. Trimming removed 0 bases at V and 9 bases at J, with 15 bases between. For the CDR3, the DNA is TGCGCCAGCAGCCAAGAAGGTCCGGTAACAGGTTCACCCCTCCACTTT. This gives the protein CASSQEGPVTGSPLHF.

The chain employs TRBV7-9 and TRBJ2-1; TRBD2 might be the D (5 bases). The CDR3 extends over 12 amino acids. V was shortened by 3 bases and J by 10 bases, with 10 bases between the two germline ends. Germline loops: CDR1 SEHNR, CDR2 FQNEAQ (reference sequence). The chain's CDR3 is CASSFGIGEQFF. The CDR3 nucleotides read TGTGCCAGCAGCTTCGGGATAGGCGAGCAGTTCTTC.

This clonotype was found a few times. The chain combines TRBV27 with TRBJ1-4, with 7 positions matching TRBD1. CDR1 is MNHEY, CDR2 SMNVEV, per germline (reference sequence). This CDR3 contains 16 residues. The V segment lost 6 bases and the J segment 0 bases; nucleotides outside the gene matches: 7. The CDR3 is CASRLEQGSTNEKLFF. The DNA of the CDR3 is TGTGCCAGCAGGCTAGAACAGGGGTCAACTAATGAAAAACTGTTTTTT.

The chain uses TRBV5-1 and TRBJ2-5; 9 positions agree with TRBD1. Germline trimming cut 4 bases from V and 6 bases from J; bases unmatched to any gene: 10. Germline V gene sequence: CDR1 SGHRS, CDR2 YFSETQ. This CDR3 region has 15 residues. The CDR3 coding sequence is TGCGCCAGCAGCGACGGACAGGGGCGTTGGCAGACCCAGTACTTC. Translating gives CASSDGQGRWQTQYF.